This T cell receptor (beta chain) came from a study of blood T cells in healthy people across ages. The study's findings and limits: Reliance upon unsorted PBMCs precluded definitive naive versus antigen-experienced comparison. When set beside aged donors, long-lived donors presented more naive CD4+ cells and higher diversity. Researchers report that TCR beta diversity correlated strongly with naive T cell percentage.

It was with a sample-barcoded 5' primer and a J-beta primer mix that a second PCR of roughly 7 to 12 cycles was run. Each CDR3 protein is one row after TCRdb ran MiXCR on the 5' RACE reads. The sample has roughly 700,000 distinct CDR3 sequences; 49% are singletons. On this clonotype: Its matching antigen is unknown.

V was pared by 2 bases and J by 4 bases, with 8 bases of the junction left unmatched. This CDR3 is built from 16 residues. Germline assignment: CDR1 MNHEY and CDR2 SVGEGT. This TCR derives from a woman aged 55-70 years in good health. The sample comprised blood. V is TRBV6-2 or TRBV6-3 and J is TRBJ2-3; 8 bases align to TRBD1. The CDR3 DNA follows: TGTGCCAGCAGTTACAGGCGGACAGGGAAGTCAGATACGCAGTATTTT. Protein: CASSYRRTGKSDTQYF.